This entry features one TCR beta chain sequence. The antigen remains unidentified. These data originate in a study of cytomegalovirus exposure and HLA in healthy donors. Trimming removed 4 bases from V and 5 bases from J, with 13 bases in between. CDR1 SEHNR and CDR2 FQNEAQ come from the germline V gene (reference sequence). CDR3 length equals 14 residues. Primers: 60 Vbeta forward and 13 Jbeta reverse. Sequencing was performed with immunoSEQ multiplex PCR; in TCRdb, only in-frame clones are kept and a portion is missing. This table holds about 140,000 clones, roughly 80% found once. Study results and limitations: In a later analysis, CMV-associated beta chains were mostly HLA-associated, it appeared. CMV serostatus alone was available as immune exposure information.

V and J are TRBV7-9 and TRBJ2-3, with D possibly TRBD1 on 7 matching bases. The sample comprised PBMCs. This clonotype originated in a female donor in good health and CMV-seronegative. For the CDR3, the DNA is TGTGCCAGCAGCTACAGGGGAGGAAGAGATACGCAGTATTTT. It specifies CASSYRGGRDTQYF.